This T cell receptor beta chain was sequenced in a study of control samples from healthy donors and cancer patients. Data came from immunoSEQ multiplex PCR; TCRdb stores just in-frame clones and leaves some out. The sample includes 150,000 to 200,000 clones, 91% seen only once; the top ten take roughly 1.6%. The CDR3 runs 13 residues. The germline gives CDR1 LNHDA, CDR2 SQIVND (reference sequence). Trimming removed 2 bases from V and 3 bases from J, with 5 bases in between. The TCR sequence derives from a woman under 40 in good health. This rearrangement joins TRBV19 to TRBJ2-1; D remains ambiguous. The sequencing sample was made of blood. The CDR3 nucleotides read TGTGCCAGTAGTATACTAATCTACAATGAGCAGTTCTTC. Translation gives CASSILIYNEQFF. The complete variable domain, with remaining parts taken from reference TRBV19 and TRBJ2-1, reads DGGITQSPKYLFRKEGQNVTLSCEQNLNHDAMYWYRQDPGQGLRLIYYSQIVNDFQKGDIAEGYSVSREKKESFPLTVTSAQKNPTAFYLCASSILIYNEQFFGPGTRLTVL.